This TCR beta chain was found in a study of T cell repertoires in cytomegalovirus infection. Across the whole study: Both a matching HLA type and CMV infection were indicated by public TCR beta signatures. The study's findings and limits: Cumulative public TCR beta family frequency identified carriers of CMV plus the relevant HLA. The study found HLA-C-restricted CMV-specific TCR beta clonotypes dominating the ex vivo response.

CDR1 is SGHDN, CDR2 FVKESK, per germline. Trimming removed 4 bases from V and 9 bases from J, with 13 bases in between. The CDR3 covers 12 residues. A remark on this clonotype: The antigen is undetermined.

TCRdb re-called the reads through MiXCR, storing one row per CDR3 protein. The table lists approximately 260,000 distinct CDR3 sequences, 17% of them singletons, with about 45% in the top ten. The source is a human donor in good health (CMV status not recorded). Some clones in this sample may be carry-over from other donors' samples. The chain is built from TRBV14 and TRBJ2-7; tentative D call: TRBD2 (6 bases). Sequenced: CD8+ T cells from PBMCs. The CDR3 bases are TGTGCCAGCAGCCCCGGGGGTATCGGGCAGTACTTC. It specifies CASSPGGIGQYF.